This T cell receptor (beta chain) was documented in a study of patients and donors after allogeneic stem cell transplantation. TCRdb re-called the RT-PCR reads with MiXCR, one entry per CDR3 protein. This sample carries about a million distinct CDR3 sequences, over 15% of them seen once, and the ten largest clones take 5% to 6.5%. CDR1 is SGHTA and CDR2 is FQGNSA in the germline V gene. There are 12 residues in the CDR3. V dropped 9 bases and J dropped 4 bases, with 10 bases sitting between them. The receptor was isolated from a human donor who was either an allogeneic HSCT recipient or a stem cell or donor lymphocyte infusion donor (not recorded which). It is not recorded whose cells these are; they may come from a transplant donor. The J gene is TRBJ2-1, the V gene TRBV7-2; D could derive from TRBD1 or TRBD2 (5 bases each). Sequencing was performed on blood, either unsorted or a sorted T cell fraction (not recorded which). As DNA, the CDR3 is TGTGCCAGACGGGACGGATACAATGAGCAGTTCTTC. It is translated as CARRDGYNEQFF. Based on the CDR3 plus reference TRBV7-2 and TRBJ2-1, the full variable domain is GAGVSQSPSNKVTEKGKDVELRCDPISGHTALYWYRQSLGQGLEFLIYFQGNSAPDKSGLPSDRFSAERTGGSVSTLTIQRTQQEDSAVYLCARRDGYNEQFFGPGTRLTVL.